The 22 T cell receptor beta chains in this list originate from one sample, sequenced in a study of Ad26.COV2.S vaccination and SARS-CoV-2 variants listed by TCRdb under 2021. What this sample's time point label stands for: individuals recovered from natural SARS-CoV-2 infection. Preparation of the library involved the immunoSEQ multiplex PCR assay. The clones in this table, taken by TCRdb from immuneACCESS, are in-frame only. Not every clone is retained; where verified, under half of the shortfall comes from an unresolved V gene, and the cause of the rest is unknown. The sample includes around 350,000 clones, with roughly nine tenths observed a single time. The ten most abundant clones make up about 3.8% of the sample. This material consisted of peripheral blood, taken after recovery from COVID-19. The receptor set was obtained from a human donor who had recovered from COVID-19.

The chain employs TRBV29-1 and TRBJ2-3, with TRBD2 identical over 9 bases. The CDR3 length is 15 residues. V dropped 2 bases and J dropped 3; count of bases not matched to a gene: 6. Per the germline V gene, CDR1 is SQVTM and CDR2 is ANQGSEA. CDR3 DNA sequence: TGCAGCGTTGAATTGGCTAGCGGGGTAACAGATACGCAGTATTTT. Amino acids: CSVELASGVTDTQYF.

The rearrangement uses TRBV19 and TRBJ1-1; D may be TRBD1 (6 bases). This CDR3 comprises 15 residues. Trimming removed 5 bases from V and 2 bases from J, with 15 bases in between. Germline V gives CDR1 LNHDA, CDR2 SQIVND (reference sequence). CDR3 DNA sequence: TGTGCCAGTAGTCCAACCTCACAGGGTAACACTGAAGCTTTCTTT. Protein sequence: CASSPTSQGNTEAFF. The full variable domain, completed using reference TRBV19 and TRBJ1-1, is DGGITQSPKYLFRKEGQNVTLSCEQNLNHDAMYWYRQDPGQGLRLIYYSQIVNDFQKGDIAEGYSVSREKKESFPLTVTSAQKNPTAFYLCASSPTSQGNTEAFFGQGTRLTVV.

This clone was counted once. The CDR3 loop is CASDATPSGGEETQYF. CDR3 DNA sequence: TGTGCTAGTGACGCCACCCCTAGCGGGGGGGAAGAGACCCAGTACTTC. The rearrangement links TRBV12-5 to TRBJ2-5; TRBD2 matches at 12 bases. The CDR3 contains 16 residues. Germline trimming cut 7 bases from V and 3 bases from J; bases unmatched to any gene: 9. Germline V gives CDR1 LGHNT, CDR2 FRNRAP.

The rearrangement joins TRBV6-6 to TRBJ1-1, with D perhaps TRBD1 (5 bases). The germline V gene has CDR1 MNHNY and CDR2 SVGAGI (reference sequence). The V end lost 5 bases, the J end lost 1 base, and 8 bases lay between the germline ends. This CDR3 is 13 amino acids long. CDR3 amino acids: CASSLTGNTEAFF. CDR3 bases: TGTGCCAGCAGTCTAACAGGGAACACTGAAGCTTTCTTT.

This chain joins TRBV5-1 and TRBJ1-1; 8 bases fit TRBD1. Germline loops: CDR1 SGHRS, CDR2 YFSETQ. The CDR3 covers 15 residues. V lost 5 bases, J lost 1 base, and 7 bases stayed unmatched. CDR3 region: CASSRTGLWNTEAFF. The CDR3 DNA follows: TGCGCCAGCAGTAGGACAGGGCTATGGAACACTGAAGCTTTCTTT.

V gene TRBV6-1 combines with J gene TRBJ1-2, with 7 bases lining up with TRBD1. The CDR3 is made up of 14 amino acids. The germline CDR1 and CDR2 sequences are MNHNS and SASEGT. Trimming at V came to 3 bases and at J to 0 bases, leaving 1 base not matched to a gene. The CDR3 bases are TGTGCCAGCAGTGAGGGGACAGCTAACTATGGCTACACCTTC. It encodes CASSEGTANYGYTF.

The chain joins TRBV29-1 to TRBJ1-1; a possible D gene is TRBD1 (5 bases). This CDR3 contains 12 residues. V was trimmed by 7 bases and J by 0 bases, leaving 9 bases between them. Germline assignment: CDR1 SQVTM and CDR2 ANQGSEA. CDR3 coding DNA: TGCAGCGGGGGACGCCTGAACACTGAAGCTTTCTTT. This translates into CSGGRLNTEAFF.

V and J are TRBV7-6 and TRBJ1-1; maybe TRBD1 (6 bases). Germline CDR1 is SGHVS and CDR2 is FNYEAQ. The CDR3 sequence is 16 residues long. The V gene lost 0 bases and the J gene lost 5 bases, with 16 bases spanning the gap. This chain's CDR3 is CASSLAPGASLTEAFF. The CDR3 DNA follows: TGTGCCAGCAGCTTAGCCCCGGGGGCTAGTTTGACTGAAGCTTTCTTT.

CDR3 in amino acids: CASSGPGAGSQHF. The CDR3 DNA is TGTGCCAGCAGCGGCCCGGGAGCTGGGTCCCAGCATTTT. The chain links TRBV25-1 to TRBJ1-5; D ambiguous. There are 13 residues in the CDR3. Deletions cut 6 bases from V and 11 bases from J, with 17 bases between. Germline V gives CDR1 MGHDK, CDR2 SYGVNS.

The V and J genes are TRBV6-5 and TRBJ2-7, with a possible D match to TRBD1 (5 bases). The CDR3 sequence is 13 residues long. Trimming removed 2 bases at V and 4 bases at J, with 9 bases between. Germline CDR1 and CDR2: MNHEY and SVGAGI. The CDR3 loop is CASSYGAEYEQYF. The CDR3 DNA is TGTGCCAGCAGTTACGGGGCGGAATACGAGCAGTACTTC.

The chain is built from TRBV5-1 and TRBJ1-1; D is uncertain. The V end lost 1 base, the J end lost 3 bases, and 7 bases lay between the germline ends. CDR1 and CDR2 from the germline V gene are SGHRS and YFSETQ. There are 13 residues in the CDR3. CDR3 coding DNA: TGCGCCAGCAGCTTGCCGGCGGACACTGAAGCTTTCTTT. Amino acid sequence: CASSLPADTEAFF.

The chain carries TRBV6-5 and TRBJ2-3; a possible D gene is TRBD1 (5 bases). The CDR3 totals 13 residues. With 0 bases removed from V and 11 bases from J, the gap between germline ends came to 12 bases. Germline assignment: CDR1 MNHEY and CDR2 SVGAGI. The CDR3 is CASSYSDNIGQYF. CDR3 nucleotides: TGTGCCAGCAGTTACTCGGACAACATAGGGCAGTATTTT.

V gene TRBV15 combines with J gene TRBJ1-2; 8 positions agree with TRBD1. The CDR3 is 19 residues long. The germline V gene encodes CDR1 LNHNV and CDR2 YYDKDF (reference sequence). Losses at the gene ends were 1 base for V and 0 bases for J; bases not matched to a gene: 13. CDR3 in DNA: TGTGCCACCAGCAGAGTCGGCGCAGGGGGCTGGACCACTAACTATGGCTACACCTTC. Its protein product is CATSRVGAGGWTTNYGYTF.

V and J are TRBV10-3 and TRBJ2-1; the match to TRBD1 covers 10 bases. The ends lost 6 bases at V and 8 bases at J; junction bases unmatched: 10. The germline CDR1 and CDR2 sequences are ENHRY and SYGVKD. The CDR3 contains 15 residues. Here the CDR3 DNA reads TGTGCCATCAGAGCGGGACAGGGGAGTGACGATGAGCAGTTCTTC. Translated, it gives CAIRAGQGSDDEQFF.

The gene calls are TRBV3-1 (or the pseudogene TRBV3-2) and TRBJ2-7; TRBD2 agrees at 7 bases. Germline CDR1 reads LGHDT; CDR2 reads YNNKEL (reference sequence). The CDR3 is 14 residues long. V shed 3 bases, J shed 3 bases, and the junction held 5 bases outside the gene matches. The DNA for the CDR3 is TGTGCCAGCAGCCAGCCGGGGGGTGGCTACGAGCAGTACTTC. It codes for CASSQPGGGYEQYF.

The chain has TRBV27 and TRBJ2-3; D not certain. Trimming removed 3 bases from V and 1 base from J, with 11 bases in between. The CDR3 runs to 15 residues. CDR1 is MNHEY, CDR2 SMNVEV, per germline (reference sequence). CDR3 sequence: CASSFIPSGTDTQYF. The CDR3 nucleotides are TGTGCCAGCAGTTTTATCCCTTCGGGCACAGATACGCAGTATTTT.

J is TRBJ1-4 and V is TRBV5-1, with unresolved D. Trimming removed 2 bases from V and 8 bases from J, with 13 bases in between. The CDR3 contains 14 residues. CDR1 SGHRS and CDR2 YFSETQ come from the germline V gene. In DNA form, the CDR3 reads TGCGCCAGCAGCTTAAAGGGCTCAAGGGAAAAACTGTTTTTT. Translated: CASSLKGSREKLFF.

This clone appeared once. The J gene is TRBJ1-2, the V gene TRBV27; 7 positions match TRBD1. The V gene's germline CDR1 is MNHEY and CDR2 SMNVEV (reference sequence). V was clipped by 7 bases and J by 1 base; unmatched bases: 6. There are 14 residues in the CDR3. CDR3 sequence (DNA): TGTGCCAGCACCCGGACAGGCGTTAACTATGGCTACACCTTC. Amino acid sequence: CASTRTGVNYGYTF.

This rearrangement joins TRBV2 to TRBJ1-5; no reliable D call. The CDR3 is 14 amino acids. V dropped 3 bases and J dropped 6 bases, with 12 bases sitting between them. Germline CDR1 and CDR2: SNHLY and FYNNEI. DNA for the CDR3: TGTGCCAGCAGTGAGGAACTAGGCAGTCAGCCCCAGCATTTT. Protein sequence: CASSEELGSQPQHF.

The chain joins TRBV6-5 to TRBJ2-7, with D unresolved. This CDR3 is built from 13 residues. Germline values: CDR1 MNHEY, CDR2 SVGAGI. V was clipped by 0 bases and J by 5 bases, with 8 bases between them. The CDR3 is CASSYSSVNEQYF. The CDR3 DNA follows: TGTGCCAGCAGTTACTCGAGTGTCAACGAGCAGTACTTC.

DNA of the CDR3: TGCGCCAGCAGCCCGGGCCACGATTGGACAGGGATTCTCTCTGGGGCCAACGTCCTGACTTTC. The encoded protein is CASSPGHDWTGILSGANVLTF. The rearrangement joins TRBV5-1 to TRBJ2-6; 8 nucleotides agree with TRBD1. The CDR3 is 21 residues long. After removal of 4 bases from V and 0 bases from J, the junction contained 18 bases not matched to a gene. CDR1 is SGHRS and CDR2 is YFSETQ in the germline V gene.

This rearrangement joins TRBV28 to TRBJ1-4, with D hard to call. This CDR3 has 15 residues. The germline gives CDR1 MDHEN, CDR2 SYDVKM. V was clipped by 5 bases and J by 0 bases, with 10 bases between them. The CDR3 here is CASSLTVATNEKLFF. As DNA, the CDR3 is TGTGCCAGCAGTCTAACAGTCGCAACTAATGAAAAACTGTTTTTT.